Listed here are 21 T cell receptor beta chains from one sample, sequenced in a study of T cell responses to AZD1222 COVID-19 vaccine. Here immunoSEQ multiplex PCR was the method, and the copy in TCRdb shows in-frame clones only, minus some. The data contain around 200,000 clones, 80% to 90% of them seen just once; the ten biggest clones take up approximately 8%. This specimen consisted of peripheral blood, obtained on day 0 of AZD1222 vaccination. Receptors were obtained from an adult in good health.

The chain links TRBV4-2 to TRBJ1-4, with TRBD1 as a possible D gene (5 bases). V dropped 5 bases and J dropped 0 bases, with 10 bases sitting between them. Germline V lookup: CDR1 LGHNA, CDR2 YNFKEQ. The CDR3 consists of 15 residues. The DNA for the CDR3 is TGTGCCAGCAGCGGACGGGGGGCAACTAATGAAAAACTGTTTTTT. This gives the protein CASSGRGATNEKLFF.

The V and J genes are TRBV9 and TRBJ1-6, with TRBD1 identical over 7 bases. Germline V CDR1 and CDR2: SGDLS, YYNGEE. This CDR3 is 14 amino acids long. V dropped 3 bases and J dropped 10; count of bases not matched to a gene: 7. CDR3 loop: CASSATGSGSPLHF. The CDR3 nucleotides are TGTGCCAGCAGCGCGACAGGGTCCGGATCACCCCTCCACTTT.

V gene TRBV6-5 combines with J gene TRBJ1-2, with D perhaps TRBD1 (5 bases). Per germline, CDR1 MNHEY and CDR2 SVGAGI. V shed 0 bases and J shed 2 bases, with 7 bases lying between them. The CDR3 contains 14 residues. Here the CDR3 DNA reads TGTGCCAGCAGTTACTCGACAGCGAACTATGGCTACACCTTC. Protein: CASSYSTANYGYTF.

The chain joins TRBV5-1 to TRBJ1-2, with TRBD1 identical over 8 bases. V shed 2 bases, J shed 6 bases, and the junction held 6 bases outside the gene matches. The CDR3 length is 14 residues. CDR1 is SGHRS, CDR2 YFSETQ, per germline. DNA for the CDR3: TGCGCCAGCAGCTTACAGGGGGATCAGGATGGCTACACCTTC. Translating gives CASSLQGDQDGYTF.

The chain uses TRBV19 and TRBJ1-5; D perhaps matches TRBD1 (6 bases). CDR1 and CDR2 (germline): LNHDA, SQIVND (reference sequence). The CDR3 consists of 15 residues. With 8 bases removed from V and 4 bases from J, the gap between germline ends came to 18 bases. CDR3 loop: CASSQTGQGNQPQHF. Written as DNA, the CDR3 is TGTGCCAGTTCCCAAACGGGACAAGGAAATCAGCCCCAGCATTTT.

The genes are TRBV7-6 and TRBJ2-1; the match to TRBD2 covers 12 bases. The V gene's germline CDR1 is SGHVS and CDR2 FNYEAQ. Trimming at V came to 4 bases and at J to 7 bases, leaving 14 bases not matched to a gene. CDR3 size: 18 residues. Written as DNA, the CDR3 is TGTGCCAGCAGCTCTCGCCCTCTAGCGGGGGGGCCTCTGAATGAGCAGTTCTTC. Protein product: CASSSRPLAGGPLNEQFF.

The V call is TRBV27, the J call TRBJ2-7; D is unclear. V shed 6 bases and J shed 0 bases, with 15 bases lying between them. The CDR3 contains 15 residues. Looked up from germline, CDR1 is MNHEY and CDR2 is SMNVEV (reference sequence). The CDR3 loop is CASSPSSSVSYEQYF. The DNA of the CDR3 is TGTGCCAGCAGCCCATCCTCTAGTGTCTCCTACGAGCAGTACTTC.

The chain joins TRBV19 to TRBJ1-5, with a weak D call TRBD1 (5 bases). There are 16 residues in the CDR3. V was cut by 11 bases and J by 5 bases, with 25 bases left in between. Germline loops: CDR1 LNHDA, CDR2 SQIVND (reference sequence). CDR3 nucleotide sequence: TGTGCCTCCTACCCGTCGGGGGTAAGTTCCCATCAGCCCCAGCATTTT. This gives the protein CASYPSGVSSHQPQHF. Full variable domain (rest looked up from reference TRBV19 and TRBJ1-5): DGGITQSPKYLFRKEGQNVTLSCEQNLNHDAMYWYRQDPGQGLRLIYYSQIVNDFQKGDIAEGYSVSREKKESFPLTVTSAQKNPTAFYLCASYPSGVSSHQPQHFGDGTRLSIL.

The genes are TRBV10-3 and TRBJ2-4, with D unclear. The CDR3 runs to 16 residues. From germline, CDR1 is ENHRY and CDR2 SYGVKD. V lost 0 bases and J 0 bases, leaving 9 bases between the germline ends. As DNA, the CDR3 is TGTGCCATCAGTGAGTCGAAGCATGCAGCCAAAAACATTCAGTACTTC. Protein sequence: CAISESKHAAKNIQYF.

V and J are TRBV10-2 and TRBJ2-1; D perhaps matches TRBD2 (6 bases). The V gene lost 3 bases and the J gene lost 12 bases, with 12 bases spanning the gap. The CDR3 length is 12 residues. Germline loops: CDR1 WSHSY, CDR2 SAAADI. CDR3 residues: CASSDGGLGQFF. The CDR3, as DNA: TGCGCCAGCAGTGATGGAGGGCTGGGGCAGTTCTTC.

The CDR3 DNA reads TGTGCCAGCAGCCCCAGGACTAGCGGGGGGATCTACGAGCAGTACTTC. This sequence encodes CASSPRTSGGIYEQYF. The genes are TRBV7-6 and TRBJ2-7; 14 positions agree with TRBD2. The trim removed 5 bases at V and 3 bases at J, leaving 6 bases unmatched. Germline assignment: CDR1 SGHVS and CDR2 FNYEAQ. This CDR3 contains 16 residues. Based on the CDR3 plus reference TRBV7-6 and TRBJ2-7, the full variable domain is GAGVSQSPRYKVTKRGQDVALRCDPISGHVSLYWYRQALGQGPEFLTYFNYEAQQDKSGLPNDRFSAERPEGSISTLTIQRTEQRDSAMYRCASSPRTSGGIYEQYFGPGTRLTVT.

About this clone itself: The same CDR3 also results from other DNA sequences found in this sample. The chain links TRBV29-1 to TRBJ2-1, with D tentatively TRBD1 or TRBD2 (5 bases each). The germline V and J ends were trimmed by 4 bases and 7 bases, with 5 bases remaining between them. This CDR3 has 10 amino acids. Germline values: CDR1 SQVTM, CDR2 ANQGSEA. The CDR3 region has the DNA TGCAGCGTTGGGGGGAATGAGCAGTTCTTC. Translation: CSVGGNEQFF.

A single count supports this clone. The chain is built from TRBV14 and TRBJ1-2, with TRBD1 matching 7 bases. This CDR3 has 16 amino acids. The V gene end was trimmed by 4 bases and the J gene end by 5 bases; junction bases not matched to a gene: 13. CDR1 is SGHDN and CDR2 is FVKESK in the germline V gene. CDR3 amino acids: CASSPWRGRDLYGYTF. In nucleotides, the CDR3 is TGTGCCAGCAGCCCTTGGAGGGGGCGCGATCTATATGGCTACACCTTC. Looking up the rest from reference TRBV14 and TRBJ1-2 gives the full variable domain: EAGVTQFPSHSVIEKGQTVTLRCDPISGHDNLYWYRRVMGKEIKFLLHFVKESKQDESGMPNNRFLAERTGGTYSTLKVQPAELEDSGVYFCASSPWRGRDLYGYTFGSGTRLTVV.

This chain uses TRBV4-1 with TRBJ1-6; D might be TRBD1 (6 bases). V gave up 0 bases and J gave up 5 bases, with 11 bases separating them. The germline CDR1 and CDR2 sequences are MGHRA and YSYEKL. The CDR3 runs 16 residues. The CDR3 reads CASSQEGQTNNSPLHF. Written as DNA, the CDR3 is TGCGCCAGCAGCCAAGAAGGACAGACCAATAATTCACCCCTCCACTTT.

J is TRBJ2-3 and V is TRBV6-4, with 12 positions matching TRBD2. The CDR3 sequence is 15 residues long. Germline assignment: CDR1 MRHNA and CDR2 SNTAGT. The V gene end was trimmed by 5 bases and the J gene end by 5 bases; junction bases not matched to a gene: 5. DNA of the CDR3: TGTGCCAGCAGTCGACTAGCGGGGGAGGGAGATACGCAGTATTTT. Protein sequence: CASSRLAGEGDTQYF.

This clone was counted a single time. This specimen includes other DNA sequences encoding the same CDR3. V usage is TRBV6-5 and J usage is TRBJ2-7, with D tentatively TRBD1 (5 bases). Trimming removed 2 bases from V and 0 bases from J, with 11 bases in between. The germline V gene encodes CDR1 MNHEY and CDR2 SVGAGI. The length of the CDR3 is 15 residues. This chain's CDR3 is CASSYGAESSYEQYF. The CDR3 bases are TGTGCCAGCAGTTACGGGGCAGAGAGCTCCTACGAGCAGTACTTC.

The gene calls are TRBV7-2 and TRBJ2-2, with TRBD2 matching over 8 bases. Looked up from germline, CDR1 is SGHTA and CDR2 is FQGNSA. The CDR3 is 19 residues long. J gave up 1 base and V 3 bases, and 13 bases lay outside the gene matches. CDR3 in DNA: TGTGCCAGCAGCTTTTTTGGTTTGTTAGCGGGACTGAACACCGGGGAGCTGTTTTTT. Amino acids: CASSFFGLLAGLNTGELFF.

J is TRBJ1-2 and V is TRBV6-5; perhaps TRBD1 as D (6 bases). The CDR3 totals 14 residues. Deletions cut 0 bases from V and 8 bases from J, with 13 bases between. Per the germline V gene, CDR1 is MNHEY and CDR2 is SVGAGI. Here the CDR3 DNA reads TGTGCCAGCAGTTACTCGGGGGGCCGGCAGGGCTACACCTTC. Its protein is CASSYSGGRQGYTF.

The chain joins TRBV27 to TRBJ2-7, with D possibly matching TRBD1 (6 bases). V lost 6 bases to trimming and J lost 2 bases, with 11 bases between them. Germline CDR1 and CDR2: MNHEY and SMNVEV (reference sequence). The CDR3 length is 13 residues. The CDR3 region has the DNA TGTGCCAGCAGGACAGGTCACACCTACGAGCAGTACTTC. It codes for CASRTGHTYEQYF.

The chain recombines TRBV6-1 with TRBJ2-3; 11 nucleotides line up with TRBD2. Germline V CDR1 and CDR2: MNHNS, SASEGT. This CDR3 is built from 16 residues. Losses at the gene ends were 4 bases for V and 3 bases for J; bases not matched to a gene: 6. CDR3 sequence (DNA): TGTGCCAGCAGTGCCCTAGCGGGGGGCCTAACAGATACGCAGTATTTT. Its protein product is CASSALAGGLTDTQYF.

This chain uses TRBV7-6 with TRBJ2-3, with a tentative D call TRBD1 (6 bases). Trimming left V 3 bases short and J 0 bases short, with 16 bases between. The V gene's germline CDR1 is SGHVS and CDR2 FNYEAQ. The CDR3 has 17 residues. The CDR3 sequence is CASSFTRTVPSTDTQYF. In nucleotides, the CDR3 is TGTGCCAGCAGCTTCACCCGGACAGTCCCAAGCACAGATACGCAGTATTTT.